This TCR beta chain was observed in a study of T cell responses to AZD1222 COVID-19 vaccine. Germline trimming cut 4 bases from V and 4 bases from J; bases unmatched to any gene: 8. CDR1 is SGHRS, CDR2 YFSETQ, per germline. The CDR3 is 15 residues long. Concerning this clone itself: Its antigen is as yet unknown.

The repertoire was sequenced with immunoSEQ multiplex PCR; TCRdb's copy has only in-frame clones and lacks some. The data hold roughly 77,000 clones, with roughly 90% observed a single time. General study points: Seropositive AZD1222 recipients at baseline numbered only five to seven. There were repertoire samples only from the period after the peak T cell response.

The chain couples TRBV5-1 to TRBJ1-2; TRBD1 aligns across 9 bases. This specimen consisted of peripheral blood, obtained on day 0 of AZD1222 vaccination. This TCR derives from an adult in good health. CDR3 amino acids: CASSQYGQGFYGYTF. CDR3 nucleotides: TGCGCCAGCAGCCAGTACGGACAGGGGTTCTATGGCTACACCTTC. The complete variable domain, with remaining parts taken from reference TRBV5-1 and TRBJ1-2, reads KAGVTQTPRYLIKTRGQQVTLSCSPISGHRSVSWYQQTPGQGLQFLFEYFSETQRNKGNFPGRFSGRQFSNSRSEMNVSTLELGDSALYLCASSQYGQGFYGYTFGSGTRLTVV.